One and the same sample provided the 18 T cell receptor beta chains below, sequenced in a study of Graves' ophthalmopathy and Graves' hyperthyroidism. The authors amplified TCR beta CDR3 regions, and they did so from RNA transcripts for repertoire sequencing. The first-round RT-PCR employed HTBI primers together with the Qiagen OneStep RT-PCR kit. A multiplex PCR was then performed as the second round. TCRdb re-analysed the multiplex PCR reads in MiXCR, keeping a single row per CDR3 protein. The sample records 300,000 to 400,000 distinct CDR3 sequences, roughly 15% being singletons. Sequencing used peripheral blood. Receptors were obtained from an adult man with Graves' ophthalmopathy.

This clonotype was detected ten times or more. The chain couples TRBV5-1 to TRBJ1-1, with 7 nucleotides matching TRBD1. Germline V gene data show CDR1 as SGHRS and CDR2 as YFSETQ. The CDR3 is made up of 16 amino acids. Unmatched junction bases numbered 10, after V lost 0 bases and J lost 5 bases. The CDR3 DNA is TGCGCCAGCAGCTTGGCCGTTATAGGGGGCTCGACTGAAGCTTTCTTT. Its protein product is CASSLAVIGGSTEAFF.

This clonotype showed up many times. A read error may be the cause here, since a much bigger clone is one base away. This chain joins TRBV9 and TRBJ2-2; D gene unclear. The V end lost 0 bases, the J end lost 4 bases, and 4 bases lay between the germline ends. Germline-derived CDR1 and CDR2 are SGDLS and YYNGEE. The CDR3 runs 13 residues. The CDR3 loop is CASSVGGTGELFF. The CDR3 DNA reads TGTGCCAGCAGCGTAGGGGGCACCGGGGAGCTGTTTTTT.

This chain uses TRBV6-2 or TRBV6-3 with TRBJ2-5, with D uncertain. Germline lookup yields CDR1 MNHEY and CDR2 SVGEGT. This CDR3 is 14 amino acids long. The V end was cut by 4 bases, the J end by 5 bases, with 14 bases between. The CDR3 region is CASSLRPGWETQYF. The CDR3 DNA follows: TGTGCCAGCAGTTTACGGCCGGGCTGGGAGACCCAGTACTTC.

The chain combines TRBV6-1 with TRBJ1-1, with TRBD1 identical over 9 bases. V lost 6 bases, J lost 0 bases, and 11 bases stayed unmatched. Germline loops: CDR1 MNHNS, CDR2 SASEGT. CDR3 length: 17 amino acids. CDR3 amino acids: CASSPGRGQGMNTEAFF. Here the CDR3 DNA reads TGTGCCAGCAGCCCAGGTCGGGGACAGGGAATGAACACTGAAGCTTTCTTT.

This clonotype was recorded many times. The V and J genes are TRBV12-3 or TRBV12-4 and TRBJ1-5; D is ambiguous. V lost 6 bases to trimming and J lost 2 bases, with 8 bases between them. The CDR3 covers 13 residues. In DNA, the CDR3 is TGTGCCAGCAGCATCGCCCGCAATCAGCCCCAGCATTTT. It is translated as CASSIARNQPQHF.

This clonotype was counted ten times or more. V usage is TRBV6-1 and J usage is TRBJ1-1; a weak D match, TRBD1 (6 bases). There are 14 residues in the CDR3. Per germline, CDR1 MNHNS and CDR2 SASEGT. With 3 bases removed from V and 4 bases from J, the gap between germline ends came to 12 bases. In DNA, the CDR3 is TGTGCCAGCAGTGATGCTCAGGGGCGCACTGAAGCTTTCTTT. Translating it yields CASSDAQGRTEAFF.

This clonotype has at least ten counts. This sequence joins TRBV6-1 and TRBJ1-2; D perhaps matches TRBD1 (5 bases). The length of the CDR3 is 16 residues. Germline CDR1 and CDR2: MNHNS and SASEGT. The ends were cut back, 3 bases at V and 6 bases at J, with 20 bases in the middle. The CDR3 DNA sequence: TGTGCCAGCAGTGAGCTATACCGGGACCGAGATCATGGCTACACCTTC. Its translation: CASSELYRDRDHGYTF.

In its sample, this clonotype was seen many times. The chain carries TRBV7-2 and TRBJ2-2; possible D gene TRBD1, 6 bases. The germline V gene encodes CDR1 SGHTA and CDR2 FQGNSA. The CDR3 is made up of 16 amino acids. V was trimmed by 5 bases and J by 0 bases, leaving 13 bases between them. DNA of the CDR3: TGTGCCAGCAGCAGACAGAGGACAGCGAACACCGGGGAGCTGTTTTTT. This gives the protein CASSRQRTANTGELFF.

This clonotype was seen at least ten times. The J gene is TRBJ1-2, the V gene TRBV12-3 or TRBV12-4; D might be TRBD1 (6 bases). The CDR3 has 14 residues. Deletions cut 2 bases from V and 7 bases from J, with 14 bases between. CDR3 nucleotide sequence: TGTGCCAGCAGTTTATGGAGGGGGGCCACTGGCTACACCTTC. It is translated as CASSLWRGATGYTF.

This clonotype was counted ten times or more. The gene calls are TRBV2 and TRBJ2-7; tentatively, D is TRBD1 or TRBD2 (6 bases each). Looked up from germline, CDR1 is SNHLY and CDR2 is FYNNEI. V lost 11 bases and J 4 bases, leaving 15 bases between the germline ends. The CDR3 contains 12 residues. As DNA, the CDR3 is TGTGCCCTGGGGAAAGGGGGGTACGAGCAGTACTTC. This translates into CALGKGGYEQYF. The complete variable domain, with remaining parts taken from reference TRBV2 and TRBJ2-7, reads EPEVTQTPSHQVTQMGQEVILRCVPISNHLYFYWYRQILGQKVEFLVSFYNNEISEKSEIFDDQFSVERPDGSNFTLKIRSTKLEDSAMYFCALGKGGYEQYFGPGTRLTVT.

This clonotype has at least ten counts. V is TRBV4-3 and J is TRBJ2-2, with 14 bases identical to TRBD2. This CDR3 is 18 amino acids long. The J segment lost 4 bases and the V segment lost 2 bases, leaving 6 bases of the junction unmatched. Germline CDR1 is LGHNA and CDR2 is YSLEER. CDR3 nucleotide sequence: TGCGCCAGCAGCCAATTGACTAGCGGGGGGGCGGGCACCGGGGAGCTGTTTTTT. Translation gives CASSQLTSGGAGTGELFF.

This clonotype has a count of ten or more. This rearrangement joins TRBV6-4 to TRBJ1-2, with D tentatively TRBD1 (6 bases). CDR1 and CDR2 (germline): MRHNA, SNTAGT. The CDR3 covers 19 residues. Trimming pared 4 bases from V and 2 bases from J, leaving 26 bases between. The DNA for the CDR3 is TGTGCCAGCAGTGCCTACCTCCGTCCAGAAGGACAGAAGAACTATGGCTACACCTTC. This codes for CASSAYLRPEGQKNYGYTF.

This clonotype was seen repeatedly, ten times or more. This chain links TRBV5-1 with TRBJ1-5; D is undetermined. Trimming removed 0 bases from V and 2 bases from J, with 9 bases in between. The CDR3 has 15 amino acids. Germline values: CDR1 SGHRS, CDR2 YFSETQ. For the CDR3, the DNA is TGCGCCAGCAGCTTGGATGGCGATGGCAATCAGCCCCAGCATTTT. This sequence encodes CASSLDGDGNQPQHF.

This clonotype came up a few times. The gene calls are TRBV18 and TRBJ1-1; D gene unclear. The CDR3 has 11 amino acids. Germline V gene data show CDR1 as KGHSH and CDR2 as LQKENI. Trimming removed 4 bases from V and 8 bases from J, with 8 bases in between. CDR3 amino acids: CASSRYPEAFF. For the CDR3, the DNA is TGTGCCAGCTCACGGTATCCAGAAGCTTTCTTT.

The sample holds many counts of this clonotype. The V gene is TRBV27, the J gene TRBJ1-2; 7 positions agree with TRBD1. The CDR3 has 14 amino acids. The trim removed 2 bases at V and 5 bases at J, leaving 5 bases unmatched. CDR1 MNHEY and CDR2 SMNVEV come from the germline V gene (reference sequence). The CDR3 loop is CASSLRQGVYGYTF. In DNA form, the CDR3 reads TGTGCCAGCAGTTTACGGCAGGGGGTATATGGCTACACCTTC.

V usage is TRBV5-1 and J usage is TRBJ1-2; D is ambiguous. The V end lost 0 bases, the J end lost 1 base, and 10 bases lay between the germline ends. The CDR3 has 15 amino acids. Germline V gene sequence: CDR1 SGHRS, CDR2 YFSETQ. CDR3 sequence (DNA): TGCGCCAGCAGCTTGGCCCCCCGCGTTAACTATGGCTACACCTTC. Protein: CASSLAPRVNYGYTF.

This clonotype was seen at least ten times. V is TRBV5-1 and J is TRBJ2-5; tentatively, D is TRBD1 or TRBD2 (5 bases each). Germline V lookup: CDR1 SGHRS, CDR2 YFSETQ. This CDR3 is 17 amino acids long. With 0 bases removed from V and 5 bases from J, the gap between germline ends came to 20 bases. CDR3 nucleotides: TGCGCCAGCAGCTTGGAGCCGGGACGTAGGGGCCGGGAGACCCAGTACTTC. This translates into CASSLEPGRRGRETQYF.

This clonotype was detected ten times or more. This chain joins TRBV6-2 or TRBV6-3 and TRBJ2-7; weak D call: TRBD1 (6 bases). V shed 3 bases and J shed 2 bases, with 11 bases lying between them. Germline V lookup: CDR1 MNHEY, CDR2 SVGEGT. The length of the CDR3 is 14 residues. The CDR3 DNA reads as TGTGCCAGCAGTTATTCCGGGACAACCTACGAGCAGTACTTC. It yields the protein CASSYSGTTYEQYF.